In this sample, the clone carrying this TCR beta chain turned up many times. Whenever a sample was processed, at least 6.5 million PBMCs were isolated. The length of the CDR3 is 15 residues. Germline-derived CDR1 and CDR2 are MDHEN and SYDVKM. V gave up 5 bases and J gave up 4 bases, with 18 bases separating them. Using a J-beta primer mix together with a sample-barcoded 5' primer, a second PCR was run for roughly 6 to 12 cycles. Each TCR beta cDNA got a 12-nucleotide random molecular identifier. TCRdb re-analysed the 5' RACE reads in MiXCR, keeping a single row per CDR3 protein. The data show more than 800,000 distinct CDR3 sequences, about 30% seen once. This entry belongs to a study of blood T cells in healthy people across ages.

The chain couples TRBV28 to TRBJ2-7; possible D gene TRBD1, 6 bases. The clonotype originates from an elderly woman in good health. The specimen was blood. CDR3 bases: TGTGCCAGCAGTGAGATGGTGCAGGGACAATACGAGCAGTACTTC. This translates into CASSEMVQGQYEQYF.